The clone carrying this T cell receptor beta chain was counted a single time. The antigen is unknown. The data derive from a study of T cell responses to AZD1222 COVID-19 vaccine. Study results and caveats: Unmutated variant regions are reportedly targeted by nearly half of spike-specific TCRs.

V lost 4 bases and J 4 bases, leaving 22 bases between the germline ends. CDR1 SGHVS and CDR2 FQNEAQ come from the germline V gene. This CDR3 is built from 18 residues. Data came from immunoSEQ multiplex PCR; TCRdb stores just in-frame clones and leaves some out. The table includes 150,000 or so clones, more than 85% detected once. The chain combines TRBV7-8 with TRBJ2-2; D may correspond to TRBD1 or TRBD2 (5 bases each). The TCR comes from an adult in good health. Source: peripheral blood, taken on day 0 of AZD1222 vaccination. This chain's CDR3 is CASSWGRGRKGATGELFF. The CDR3 DNA follows: TGTGCCAGCAGCTGGGGCCGGGGCAGAAAAGGGGCCACCGGGGAGCTGTTTTTT.